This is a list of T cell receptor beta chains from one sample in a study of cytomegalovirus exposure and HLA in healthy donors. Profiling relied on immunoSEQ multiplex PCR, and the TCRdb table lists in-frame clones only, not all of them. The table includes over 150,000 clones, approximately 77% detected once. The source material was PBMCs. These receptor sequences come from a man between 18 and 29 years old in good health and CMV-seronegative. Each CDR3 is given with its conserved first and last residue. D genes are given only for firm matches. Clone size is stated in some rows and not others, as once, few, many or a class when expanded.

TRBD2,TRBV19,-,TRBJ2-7,CASSSGGEPYEQYF,TGTGCCAGTAGTTCGGGAGGGGAGCCCTACGAGCAGTACTTC
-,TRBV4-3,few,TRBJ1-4,CASSQAFNEKLFF,TGCGCCAGCAGCCAAGCGTTTAATGAAAAACTGTTTTTT
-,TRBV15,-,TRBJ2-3,CATSREGIMLDTQYF,TGTGCCACCAGCAGAGAGGGCATTATGCTAGATACGCAGTATTTT
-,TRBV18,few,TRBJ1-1,CASSPTGYEAFF,TGTGCCAGCTCACCAACAGGGTACGAAGCTTTCTTT
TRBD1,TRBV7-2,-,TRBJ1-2,CASMTGPQGIYGYTF,TGTGCCAGTATGACAGGGCCCCAGGGTATCTATGGCTACACCTTC
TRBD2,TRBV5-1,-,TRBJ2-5,CASSLRLAGETQYF,TGCGCCAGCAGCTTACGACTAGCAGGGGAGACCCAGTACTTC
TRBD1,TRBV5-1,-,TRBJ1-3,CASSLGQGAYSGNTIYF,TGCGCCAGCAGCTTGGGGCAGGGGGCCTACTCTGGAAACACCATATATTTT
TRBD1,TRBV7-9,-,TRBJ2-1,CASSSQGSNEQFF,TGTGCCAGCAGCTCACAGGGGAGCAATGAGCAGTTCTTC
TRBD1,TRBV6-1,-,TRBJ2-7,CASSDRTGVIEQYF,TGTGCCAGCAGTGACCGGACAGGGGTGATCGAGCAGTACTTC
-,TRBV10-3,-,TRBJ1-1,CAISENPGVGQRAFF,TGTGCCATCAGTGAGAACCCAGGGGTCGGACAGCGGGCTTTCTTT
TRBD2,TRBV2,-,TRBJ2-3,CASGGTSGRTDTQYF,TGTGCCAGCGGAGGGACTAGCGGGAGAACAGATACGCAGTATTTT
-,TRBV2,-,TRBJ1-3,CASSDQGNTIYF,TGTGCCAGCAGTGATCAGGGAAACACCATATATTTT
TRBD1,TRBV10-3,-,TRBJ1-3,CASTGGGGNTIYF,TGTGCCAGCACAGGGGGCGGCGGAAACACCATATATTTT
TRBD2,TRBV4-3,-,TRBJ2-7,CASSQDSSGRVVYEQYF,TGCGCCAGCAGCCAAGATTCGAGCGGGAGGGTGGTGTACGAGCAGTACTTC
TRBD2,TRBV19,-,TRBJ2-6,CASSIDPAGGLGANVLTF,TGTGCCAGTAGTATAGATCCGGCGGGAGGGCTTGGGGCCAACGTCCTGACTTTC
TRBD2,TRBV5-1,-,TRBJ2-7,CASTMLGLTSEGEQYF,TGCGCCAGCACCATGCTGGGCCTGACTAGCGAGGGCGAGCAGTACTTC
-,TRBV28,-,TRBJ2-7,CTSEGSTYEQYF,TGCACCTCCGAAGGTAGCACCTACGAGCAGTACTTC
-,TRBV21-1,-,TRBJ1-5,CASSYRQGSTNQPQHF,TGTGCCAGCAGTTACCGACAGGGGAGCACAAATCAGCCCCAGCATTTT
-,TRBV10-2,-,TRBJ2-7,CASSGQPYEQYF,TGCGCCAGCTCCGGACAACCCTACGAGCAGTACTTC
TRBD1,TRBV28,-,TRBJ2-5,CASSPDRYLAQYF,TGTGCCAGCAGTCCGGACAGGTACTTGGCCCAGTACTTC
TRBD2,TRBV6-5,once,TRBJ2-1,CASKLLAGGLTEQFF,TGTGCCAGCAAATTACTCGCGGGAGGTTTAACCGAGCAGTTCTTC
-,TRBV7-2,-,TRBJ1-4,CASSQRVRNEKLFF,TGTGCCAGCAGCCAGAGGGTGCGTAATGAAAAACTGTTTTTT
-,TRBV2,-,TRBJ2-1,CASSQLGEVYNEQFF,TGTGCCAGCAGTCAGTTGGGGGAGGTTTACAATGAGCAGTTCTTC
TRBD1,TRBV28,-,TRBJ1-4,CASIGAGTGTNEKLFF,TGTGCCAGCATCGGGGCCGGGACAGGGACTAATGAAAAACTGTTTTTT
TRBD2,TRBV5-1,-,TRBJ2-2,CASSLWREDTGELFF,TGCGCCAGCAGCTTGTGGCGGGAGGACACCGGGGAGCTGTTTTTT
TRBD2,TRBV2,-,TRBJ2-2,CASRGTTNTGELFF,TGTGCCAGCAGGGGGACTACGAACACCGGGGAGCTGTTTTTT
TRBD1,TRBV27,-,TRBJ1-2,CASSPGQGIGGYTF,TGTGCCAGCAGTCCGGGACAGGGGATAGGTGGCTACACCTTC
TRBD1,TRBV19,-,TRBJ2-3,CASSIASGQGIDTQYF,TGTGCCAGTAGTATCGCTTCGGGACAGGGAATTGATACGCAGTATTTT
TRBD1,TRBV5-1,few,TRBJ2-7,CASSRDRETEQYF,TGCGCCAGCAGCCGGGACAGGGAAACCGAGCAGTACTTC
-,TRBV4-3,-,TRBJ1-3,CASSQSVGRGSSGNTIYF,TGCGCCAGCAGTCAATCCGTAGGCAGGGGAAGCTCTGGAAACACCATATATTTT
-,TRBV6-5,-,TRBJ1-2,CASSYSRQGAYGYTF,TGTGCCAGCAGTTATTCCAGACAAGGGGCCTATGGCTACACCTTC
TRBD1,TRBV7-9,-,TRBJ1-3,CASSQSGGTGNTIYF,TGTGCCAGCAGCCAGTCAGGGGGCACTGGAAACACCATATATTTT
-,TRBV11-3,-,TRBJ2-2,CASSLVGSVGTGELFF,TGTGCCAGCAGCTTAGTAGGGAGCGTGGGCACCGGGGAGCTGTTTTTT
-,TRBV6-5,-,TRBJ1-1,CASSYSPGMGAFF,TGTGCCAGCAGTTACTCGCCAGGGATGGGAGCTTTCTTT
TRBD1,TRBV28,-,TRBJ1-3,CASSPAGDRGGNTIYF,TGTGCCAGCAGCCCCGCAGGGGACAGGGGGGGAAACACCATATATTTT
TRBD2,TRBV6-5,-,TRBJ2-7,CASSYSRTSYEQYF,TGTGCCAGCAGTTACTCGAGGACTAGCTACGAGCAGTACTTC
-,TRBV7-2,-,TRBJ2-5,CASSLAQRGQETQYF,TGTGCCAGCAGCTTAGCGCAACGGGGCCAAGAGACCCAGTACTTC
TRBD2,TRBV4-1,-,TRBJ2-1,CASSPETSGRAGNEQFF,TGCGCCAGCAGCCCCGAGACTAGCGGGAGGGCGGGGAATGAGCAGTTCTTC
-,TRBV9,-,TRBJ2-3,CASSLMETTMQYF,TGTGCCAGCAGTCTAATGGAGACTACAATGCAGTATTTT
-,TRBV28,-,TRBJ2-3,CASSLRRDCVDTQYF,TGTGCCAGCAGTTTACGGCGGGATTGTGTAGATACGCAGTATTTT
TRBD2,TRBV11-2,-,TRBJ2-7,CASTSHGVAGYTYEQYF,TGTGCCAGCACCTCCCACGGAGTAGCGGGATACACCTACGAGCAGTACTTC